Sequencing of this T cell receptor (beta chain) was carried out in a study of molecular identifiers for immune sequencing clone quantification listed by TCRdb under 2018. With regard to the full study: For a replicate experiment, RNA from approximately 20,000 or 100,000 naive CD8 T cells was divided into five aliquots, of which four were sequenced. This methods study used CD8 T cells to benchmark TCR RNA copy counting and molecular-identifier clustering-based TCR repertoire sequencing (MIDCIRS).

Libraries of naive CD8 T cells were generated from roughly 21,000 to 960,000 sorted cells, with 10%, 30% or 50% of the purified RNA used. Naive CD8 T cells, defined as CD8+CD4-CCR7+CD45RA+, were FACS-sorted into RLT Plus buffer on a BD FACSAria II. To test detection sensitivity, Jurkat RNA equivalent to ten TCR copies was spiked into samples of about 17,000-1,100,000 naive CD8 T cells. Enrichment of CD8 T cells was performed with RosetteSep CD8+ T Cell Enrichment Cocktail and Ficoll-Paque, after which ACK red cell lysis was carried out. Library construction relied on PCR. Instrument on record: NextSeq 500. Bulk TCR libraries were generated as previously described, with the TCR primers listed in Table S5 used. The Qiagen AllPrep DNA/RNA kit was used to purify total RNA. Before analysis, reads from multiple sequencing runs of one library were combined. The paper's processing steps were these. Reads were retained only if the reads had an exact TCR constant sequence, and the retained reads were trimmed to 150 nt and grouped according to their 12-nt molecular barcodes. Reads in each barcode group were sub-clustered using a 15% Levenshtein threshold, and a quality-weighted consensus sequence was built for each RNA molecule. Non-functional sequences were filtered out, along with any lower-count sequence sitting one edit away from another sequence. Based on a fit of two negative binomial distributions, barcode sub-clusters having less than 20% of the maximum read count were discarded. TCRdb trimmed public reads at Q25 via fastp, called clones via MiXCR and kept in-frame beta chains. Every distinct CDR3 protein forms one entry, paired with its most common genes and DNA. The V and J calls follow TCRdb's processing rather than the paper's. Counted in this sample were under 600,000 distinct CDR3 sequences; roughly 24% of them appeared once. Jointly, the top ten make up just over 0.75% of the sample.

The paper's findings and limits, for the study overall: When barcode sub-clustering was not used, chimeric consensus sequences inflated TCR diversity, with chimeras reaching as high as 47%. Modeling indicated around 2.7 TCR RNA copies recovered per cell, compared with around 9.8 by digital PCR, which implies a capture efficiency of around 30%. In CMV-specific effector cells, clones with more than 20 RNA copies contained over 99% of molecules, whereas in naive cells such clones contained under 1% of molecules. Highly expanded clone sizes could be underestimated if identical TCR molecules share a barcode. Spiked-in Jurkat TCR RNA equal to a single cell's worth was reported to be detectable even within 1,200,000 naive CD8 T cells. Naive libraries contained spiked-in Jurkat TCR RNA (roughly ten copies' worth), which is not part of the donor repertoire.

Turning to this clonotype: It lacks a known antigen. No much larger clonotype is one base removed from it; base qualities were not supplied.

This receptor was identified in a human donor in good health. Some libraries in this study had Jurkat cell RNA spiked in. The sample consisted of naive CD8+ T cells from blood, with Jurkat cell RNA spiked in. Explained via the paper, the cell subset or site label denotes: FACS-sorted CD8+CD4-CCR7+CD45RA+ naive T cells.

The nucleotide sequence is given as TGCAGTGCTACCCAAGGGGGGACGGACACTGAAGCTTTCTTT. Translation gives CSATQGGTDTEAFF. The rearranged chain carries TRBV20-1 and TRBJ1-1; perhaps TRBD1 is the D gene, with 6 bases matching. V drops 4 bases and J drops 3 bases, leaving 15 bases in between. Inclusive of the bounding cysteine and phenylalanine, the CDR3 is 14 residues long. Just CDR3 DNA is preserved here, 42 bases in frame from base 1. From a lookup of the germline V gene (reference sequence), CDR1 and CDR2 are DFQATT and SNEGSKA.